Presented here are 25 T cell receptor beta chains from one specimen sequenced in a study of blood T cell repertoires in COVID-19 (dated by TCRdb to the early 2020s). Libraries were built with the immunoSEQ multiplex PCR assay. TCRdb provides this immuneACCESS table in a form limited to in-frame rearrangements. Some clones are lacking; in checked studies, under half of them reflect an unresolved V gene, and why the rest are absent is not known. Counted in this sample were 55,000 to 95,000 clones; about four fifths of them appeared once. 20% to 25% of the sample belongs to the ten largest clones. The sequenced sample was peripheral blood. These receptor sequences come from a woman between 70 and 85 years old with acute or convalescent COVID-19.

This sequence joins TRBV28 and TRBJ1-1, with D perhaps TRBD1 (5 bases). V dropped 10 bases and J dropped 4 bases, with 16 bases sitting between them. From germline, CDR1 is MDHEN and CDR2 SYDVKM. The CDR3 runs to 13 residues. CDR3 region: CAIGWGVGTEAFF. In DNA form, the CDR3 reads TGTGCCATCGGTTGGGGGGTTGGCACTGAAGCTTTCTTT.

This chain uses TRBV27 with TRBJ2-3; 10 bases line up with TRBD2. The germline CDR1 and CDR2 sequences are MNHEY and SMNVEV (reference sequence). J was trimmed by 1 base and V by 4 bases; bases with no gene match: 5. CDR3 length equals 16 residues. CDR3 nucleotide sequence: TGTGCCAGCAGTTCTCTAGCGGGAGCGGGCACAGATACGCAGTATTTT. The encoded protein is CASSSLAGAGTDTQYF.

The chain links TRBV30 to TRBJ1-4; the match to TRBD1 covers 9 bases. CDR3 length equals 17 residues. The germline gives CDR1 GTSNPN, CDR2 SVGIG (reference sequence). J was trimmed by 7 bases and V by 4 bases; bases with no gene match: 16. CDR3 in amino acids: CAWTPVRTGAFGEKLFF. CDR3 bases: TGTGCCTGGACCCCAGTCCGGACAGGGGCCTTTGGTGAAAAACTGTTTTTT. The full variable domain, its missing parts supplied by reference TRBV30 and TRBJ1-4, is SQTIHQWPATLVQPVGSPLSLECTVEGTSNPNLYWYRQAAGRGLQLLFYSVGIGQISSEVPQNLSASRPQDRQFILSSKKLLLSDSGFYLCAWTPVRTGAFGEKLFFGSGTQLSVL.

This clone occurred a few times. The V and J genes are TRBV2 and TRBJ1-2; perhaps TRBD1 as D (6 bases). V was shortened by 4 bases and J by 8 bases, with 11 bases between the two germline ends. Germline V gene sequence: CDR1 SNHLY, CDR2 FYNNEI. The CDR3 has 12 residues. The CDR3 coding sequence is TGTGCCAGCAGTGCTTCAGGGGCCGGCTACACCTTC. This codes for CASSASGAGYTF.

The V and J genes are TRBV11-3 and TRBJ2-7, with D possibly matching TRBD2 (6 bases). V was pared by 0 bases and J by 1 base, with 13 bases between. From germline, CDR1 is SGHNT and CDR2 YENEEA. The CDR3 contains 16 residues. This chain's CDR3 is CASSLEGLGTSYEQYF. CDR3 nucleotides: TGTGCCAGCAGCTTAGAGGGGTTGGGGACTTCCTACGAGCAGTACTTC. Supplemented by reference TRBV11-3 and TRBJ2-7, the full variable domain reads EAGVVQSPRYKIIEKKQPVAFWCNPISGHNTLYWYLQNLGQGPELLIRYENEEAVDDSQLPKDRFSAERLKGVDSTLKIQPAELGDSAVYLCASSLEGLGTSYEQYFGPGTRLTVT.

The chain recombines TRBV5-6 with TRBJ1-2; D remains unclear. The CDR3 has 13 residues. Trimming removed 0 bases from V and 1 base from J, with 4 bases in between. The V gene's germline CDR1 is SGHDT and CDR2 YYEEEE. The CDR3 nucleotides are TGTGCCAGCAGCTTGGACAGTAACTATGGCTACACCTTC. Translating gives CASSLDSNYGYTF.

As DNA, the CDR3 is TGTGCCAGCAAATCCATACATAATGAGCAGTTCTTC. It yields the protein CASKSIHNEQFF. This chain uses TRBV6-5 with TRBJ2-1; D is unresolved. The length of the CDR3 is 12 residues. Germline CDR1 and CDR2: MNHEY and SVGAGI. V was clipped by 7 bases and J by 7 bases, with 11 bases between them.

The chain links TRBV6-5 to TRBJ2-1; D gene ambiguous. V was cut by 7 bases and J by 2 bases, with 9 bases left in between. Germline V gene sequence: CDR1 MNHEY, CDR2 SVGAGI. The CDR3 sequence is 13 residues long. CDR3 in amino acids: CASIVSTYNEQFF. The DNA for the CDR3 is TGTGCCAGCATAGTTAGTACCTACAATGAGCAGTTCTTC.

CDR3 sequence (DNA): TGTGCCAGCAGCCAAGTTGGGACAGGGGGCGAGCAGTACTTC. Protein product: CASSQVGTGGEQYF. This rearrangement joins TRBV6-5 to TRBJ2-7, with TRBD1 matching 11 bases. After removal of 6 bases from V and 6 bases from J, the junction contained 7 bases not matched to a gene. Germline CDR1 and CDR2: MNHEY and SVGAGI. This CDR3 is 14 amino acids long.

The DNA of the CDR3 is TGTGCCAGCGGATTCAACAGGGTCGCTTCACCCCTCCACTTT. This encodes CASGFNRVASPLHF. The chain has TRBV6-5 and TRBJ1-6, with a tentative D call TRBD1 (6 bases). This CDR3 has 14 amino acids. CDR1 is MNHEY and CDR2 is SVGAGI in the germline V gene. Trimming pared 8 bases from V and 9 bases from J, leaving 17 bases between.

The CDR3 DNA follows: TGTGCCAGCAGCCGGACAGGGACAAACGAGCAGTACTTC. It is translated as CASSRTGTNEQYF. The rearrangement links TRBV7-6 to TRBJ2-7; 8 nucleotides align to TRBD1. CDR3 length: 13 amino acids. Trimming cost V 5 bases and J 5 bases; bases outside gene matches: 5. CDR1 and CDR2 (germline): SGHVS, FNYEAQ.

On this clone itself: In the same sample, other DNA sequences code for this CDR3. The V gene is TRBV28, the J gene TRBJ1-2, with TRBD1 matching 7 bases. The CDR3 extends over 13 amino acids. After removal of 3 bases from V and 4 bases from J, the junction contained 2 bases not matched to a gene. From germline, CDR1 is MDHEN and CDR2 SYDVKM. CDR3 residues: CASSLDRPYGYTF. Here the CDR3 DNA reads TGTGCCAGCAGTTTGGACAGGCCCTATGGCTACACCTTC.

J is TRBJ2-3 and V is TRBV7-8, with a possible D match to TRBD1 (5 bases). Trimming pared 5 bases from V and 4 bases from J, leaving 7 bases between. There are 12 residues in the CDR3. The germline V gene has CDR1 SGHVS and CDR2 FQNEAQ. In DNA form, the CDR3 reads TGTGCCAGCAGCCAGGGCTCAGATACGCAGTATTTT. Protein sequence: CASSQGSDTQYF.

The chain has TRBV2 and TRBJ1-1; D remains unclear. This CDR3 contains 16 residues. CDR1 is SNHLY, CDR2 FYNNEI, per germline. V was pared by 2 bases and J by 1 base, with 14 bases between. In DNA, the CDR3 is TGTGCCAGCAGTGAATCGCTGGGCGCTCGGAACACTGAAGCTTTCTTT. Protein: CASSESLGARNTEAFF.

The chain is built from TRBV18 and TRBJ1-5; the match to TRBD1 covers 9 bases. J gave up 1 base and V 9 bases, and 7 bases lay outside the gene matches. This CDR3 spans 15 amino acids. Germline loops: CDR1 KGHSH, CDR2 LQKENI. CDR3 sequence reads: CASSFGTGSNQPQHF. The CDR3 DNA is TGTGCCAGTTCATTCGGGACAGGGAGCAATCAGCCCCAGCATTTT.

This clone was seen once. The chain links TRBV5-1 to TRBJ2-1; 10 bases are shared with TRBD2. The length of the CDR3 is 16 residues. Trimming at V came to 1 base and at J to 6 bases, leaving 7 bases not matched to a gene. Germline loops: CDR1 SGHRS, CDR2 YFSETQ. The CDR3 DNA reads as TGCGCCAGCAGCTTGAGGAGCCTAGCGGGAGTCAATGAGCAGTTCTTC. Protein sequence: CASSLRSLAGVNEQFF.

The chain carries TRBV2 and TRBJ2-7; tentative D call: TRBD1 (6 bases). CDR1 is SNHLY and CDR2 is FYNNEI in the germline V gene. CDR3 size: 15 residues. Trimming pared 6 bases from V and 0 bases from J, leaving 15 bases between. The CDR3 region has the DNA TGTGCCAGCAGAAAAGACAGGCAGATCTCCTACGAGCAGTACTTC. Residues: CASRKDRQISYEQYF.

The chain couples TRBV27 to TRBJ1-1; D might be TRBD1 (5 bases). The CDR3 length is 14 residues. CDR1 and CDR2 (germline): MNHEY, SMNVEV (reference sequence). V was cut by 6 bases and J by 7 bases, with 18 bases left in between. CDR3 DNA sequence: TGTGCCAGCAGACCCAACAGGAGACAGAGTGAAGCTTTCTTT. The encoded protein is CASRPNRRQSEAFF.

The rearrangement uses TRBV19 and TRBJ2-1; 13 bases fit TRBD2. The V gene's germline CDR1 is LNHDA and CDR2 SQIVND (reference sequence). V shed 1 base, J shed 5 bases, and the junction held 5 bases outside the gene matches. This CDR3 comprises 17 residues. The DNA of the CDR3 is TGTGCCAGTAGTATAGTGAAGGGACTAGCGGGGAACAATGAGCAGTTCTTC. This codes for CASSIVKGLAGNNEQFF.

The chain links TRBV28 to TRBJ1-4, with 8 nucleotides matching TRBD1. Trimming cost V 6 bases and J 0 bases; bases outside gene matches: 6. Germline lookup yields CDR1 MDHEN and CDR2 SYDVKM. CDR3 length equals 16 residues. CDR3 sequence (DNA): TGTGCCAGCAGCGACGACAGGGGAACAACTAATGAAAAACTGTTTTTT. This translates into CASSDDRGTTNEKLFF.

The DNA of the CDR3 is TGTGCCAGCAGTTACGGCGGAGGAGGCCAGGGGGTTGAGCAGTTCTTC. Translating it yields CASSYGGGGQGVEQFF. The rearrangement joins TRBV6-2 or TRBV6-3 to TRBJ2-1, with TRBD1 matching over 7 bases. The germline CDR1 and CDR2 sequences are MNHEY and SVGEGT. The CDR3 is made up of 16 amino acids. With 2 bases clipped from V and 9 bases from J, the junction kept 13 bases outside the gene matches.

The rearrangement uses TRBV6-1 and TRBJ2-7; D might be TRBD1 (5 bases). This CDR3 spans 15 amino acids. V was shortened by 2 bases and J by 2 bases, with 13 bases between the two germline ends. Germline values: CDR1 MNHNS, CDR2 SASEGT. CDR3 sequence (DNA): TGTGCCAGCAGTGAATGGGCCAGGGTAACCTACGAGCAGTACTTC. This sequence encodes CASSEWARVTYEQYF.

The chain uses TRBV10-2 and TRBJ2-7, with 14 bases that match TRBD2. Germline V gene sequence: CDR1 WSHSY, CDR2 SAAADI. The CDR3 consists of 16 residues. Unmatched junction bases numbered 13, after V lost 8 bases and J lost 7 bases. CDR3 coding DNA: TGCGCCAGCGACGCCGGGACTAGCGGGAGCACTCGGGAGCAGTACTTC. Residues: CASDAGTSGSTREQYF.

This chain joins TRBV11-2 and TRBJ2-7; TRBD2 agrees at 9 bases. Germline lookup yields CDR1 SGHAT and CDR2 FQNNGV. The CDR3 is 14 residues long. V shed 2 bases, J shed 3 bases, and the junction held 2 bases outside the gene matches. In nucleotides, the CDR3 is TGTGCCAGCAGCTTAATAGCGGGGGACTACGAGCAGTACTTC. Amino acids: CASSLIAGDYEQYF.

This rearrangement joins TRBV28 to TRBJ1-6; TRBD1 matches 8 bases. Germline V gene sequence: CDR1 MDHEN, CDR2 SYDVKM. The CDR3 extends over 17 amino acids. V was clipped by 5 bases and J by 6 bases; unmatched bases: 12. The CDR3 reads CASSAILQGVFNSPLHF. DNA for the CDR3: TGTGCCAGCAGTGCCATTTTACAGGGGGTATTTAATTCACCCCTCCACTTT. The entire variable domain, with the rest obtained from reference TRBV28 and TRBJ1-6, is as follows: DVKVTQSSRYLVKRTGEKVFLECVQDMDHENMFWYRQDPGLGLRLIYFSYDVKMKEKGDIPEGYSVSREKKERFSLILESASTNQTSMYLCASSAILQGVFNSPLHFGNGTRLTVT.